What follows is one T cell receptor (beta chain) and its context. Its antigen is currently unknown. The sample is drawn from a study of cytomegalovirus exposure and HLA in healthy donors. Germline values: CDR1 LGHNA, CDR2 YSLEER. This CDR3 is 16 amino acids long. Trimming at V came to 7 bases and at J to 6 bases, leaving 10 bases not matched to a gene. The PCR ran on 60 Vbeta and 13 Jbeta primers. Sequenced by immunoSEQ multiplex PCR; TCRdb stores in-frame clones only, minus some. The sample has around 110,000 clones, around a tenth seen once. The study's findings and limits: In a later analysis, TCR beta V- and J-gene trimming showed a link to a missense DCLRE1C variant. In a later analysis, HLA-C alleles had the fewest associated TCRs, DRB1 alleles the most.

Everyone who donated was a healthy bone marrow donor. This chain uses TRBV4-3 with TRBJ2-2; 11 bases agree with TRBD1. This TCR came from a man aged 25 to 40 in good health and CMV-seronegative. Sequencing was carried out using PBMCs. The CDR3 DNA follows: TGCGCCAGCACCGCTGGACAGGGGGCATTTGCCGGGGAGCTGTTTTTT. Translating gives CASTAGQGAFAGELFF.